These T cell receptor beta chains were read from a single sample in a study of control samples from healthy donors and cancer patients. Generated by immunoSEQ multiplex PCR, the TCRdb table keeps only in-frame clones and is missing some. The data hold 100,000 to 150,000 clones, with around 87% observed a single time. The sample consisted of blood. Source of these receptors: a man aged 40-55 years in good health. CDR3s include the opening cysteine and the closing phenylalanine or tryptophan. D genes are given only for firm matches. Some rows mark clone size as missing; the rest say once, few, many or name a class of expanded clone.

V gene	clone size	D gene	J gene	CDR3 protein	CDR3 DNA
TRBV7-6	once	TRBD1	TRBJ2-3	CASSSQRPGGGGDTQYF	TGTGCCAGCAGCTCCCAAAGACCAGGGGGCGGTGGAGATACGCAGTATTTT
TRBV4-2	NA	NA	TRBJ1-1	CASSPITKNTEAFF	TGTGCCAGCAGCCCGATTACCAAGAACACTGAAGCTTTCTTT
TRBV19	NA	TRBD2	TRBJ2-5	CASTAGGPVETQYF	TGTGCCAGTACGGCGGGGGGGCCCGTAGAGACCCAGTACTTC
TRBV11-3	once	NA	TRBJ2-1	CASSQLDNEQFF	TGTGCCAGCAGCCAGTTAGACAATGAGCAGTTCTTC
TRBV6-1	NA	TRBD1	TRBJ2-6	CASSARGTGRISGANVLTF	TGTGCCAGCAGTGCCCGGGGGACAGGGCGCATCTCTGGGGCCAACGTCCTGACTTTC
TRBV5-8	NA	NA	TRBJ1-1	CASSPGAFKDAFF	TGTGCCAGCAGCCCCGGCGCGTTTAAGGACGCTTTCTTT
TRBV19	NA	NA	TRBJ1-5	CASSRGAGQPQHF	TGTGCCAGTAGTCGGGGGGCAGGACAGCCCCAGCATTTT
TRBV21-1	NA	NA	TRBJ1-6	CASIEGADNSPLHF	TGTGCCAGCATCGAGGGGGCGGATAATTCACCCCTCCACTTT
TRBV7-6	NA	TRBD1	TRBJ2-2	CASSRDRGMTGELFF	TGTGCCAGCAGCCGTGACAGGGGTATGACCGGGGAGCTGTTTTTT
TRBV28	NA	NA	TRBJ1-5	CASSLVRGNQPQHF	TGTGCCAGCAGTTTAGTTAGGGGTAATCAGCCCCAGCATTTT
TRBV6-5	NA	TRBD1	TRBJ1-2	CASSRGQGLNYGYTF	TGTGCCAGCAGCCGTGGACAGGGCCTCAACTATGGCTACACCTTC
TRBV25-1	NA	NA	TRBJ1-4	CASSLRSGGRATNEKLFF	TGTGCCAGCAGCCTCAGGTCGGGGGGCAGGGCAACTAATGAAAAACTGTTTTTT
TRBV19	NA	TRBD1	TRBJ2-1	CASSMGGQGFSYNEQFF	TGTGCCAGTAGTATGGGGGGACAGGGTTTCTCCTACAATGAGCAGTTCTTC
TRBV7-9	NA	NA	TRBJ2-7	CASSLVTRGYYEQYF	TGTGCCAGCAGCTTAGTTACGCGGGGCTACTACGAGCAGTACTTC
TRBV24-1	once	NA	TRBJ1-1	CATSEAGAVTEAFF	TGTGCCACCAGTGAAGCAGGGGCGGTTACTGAAGCTTTCTTT
TRBV7-2	few	NA	TRBJ2-7	CASSLAGGPYEQYF	TGTGCCAGCAGCTTAGCGGGGGGCCCCTACGAGCAGTACTTC
TRBV9	NA	TRBD1	TRBJ1-4	CASSEGTGNEKLFF	TGTGCCAGCAGCGAGGGGACAGGAAATGAAAAACTGTTTTTT
TRBV6-2/TRBV6-3	NA	TRBD1	TRBJ1-1	CASSYPTIGGLTPMNTEAFF	TGTGCCAGCAGTTACCCGACGATAGGGGGCCTTACCCCAATGAACACTGAAGCTTTCTTT
TRBV5-8	few	NA	TRBJ2-5	CASTSGNRVLQETQYF	TGTGCCAGCACCTCGGGGAACAGGGTGTTGCAAGAGACCCAGTACTTC
TRBV5-8	NA	NA	TRBJ2-7	CASSGSPQPTYEQYF	TGTGCCAGCAGCGGGTCGCCCCAGCCTACCTACGAGCAGTACTTC
TRBV29-1	few	TRBD1	TRBJ2-1	CSVDEGALYNEQFF	TGCAGCGTTGATGAGGGGGCCCTCTACAATGAGCAGTTCTTC
TRBV3-1/TRBV3-2	NA	NA	TRBJ2-3	CASSQRRGRTDTQYF	TGTGCCAGCAGCCAGAGGAGGGGCCGCACAGATACGCAGTATTTT
TRBV3-1/TRBV3-2	NA	NA	TRBJ2-1	CASSQGGRSYNEQFF	TGTGCCAGCAGCCAAGGGGGGCGCTCCTACAATGAGCAGTTCTTC
TRBV6-1	once	NA	TRBJ1-4	CASSEMTGANEKLFF	TGTGCCAGCAGTGAAATGACAGGAGCTAATGAAAAACTGTTTTTT
TRBV5-1	once	NA	TRBJ1-4	CASSLGGGNEKLFF	TGCGCCAGCAGCTTGGGAGGGGGGAATGAAAAACTGTTTTTT
TRBV7-2	NA	NA	TRBJ2-1	CASSLAASLEQFF	TGTGCCAGCAGCTTGGCCGCTAGCCTTGAGCAGTTCTTC
TRBV7-9	NA	TRBD2	TRBJ2-7	CASVPSGGASYEQYF	TGTGCCAGCGTCCCGAGCGGGGGGGCCTCCTACGAGCAGTACTTC
TRBV20-1	once	NA	TRBJ1-2	CSASRAEINYGYTF	TGCAGTGCTAGTAGGGCGGAAATTAACTATGGCTACACCTTC
TRBV24-1	once	NA	TRBJ1-3	CATSDPAIGNTIYF	TGTGCCACCAGTGATCCCGCAATTGGAAACACCATATATTTT
TRBV6-6	NA	NA	TRBJ1-2	CASTPTGDYGYTF	TGTGCCAGCACCCCGACAGGAGACTATGGCTACACCTTC
TRBV7-6	NA	TRBD1	TRBJ2-7	CASSPAQGASYEQYF	TGTGCCAGCAGTCCAGCCCAGGGGGCGTCCTACGAGCAGTACTTC
TRBV4-1	NA	NA	TRBJ2-7	CASSRGGLVAGRAEQYF	TGCGCCAGCAGCCGAGGGGGCCTAGTAGCGGGCCGGGCCGAGCAGTACTTC
TRBV27	NA	TRBD2	TRBJ2-1	CASSLSVAGGWGEQFF	TGTGCCAGCAGTTTATCGGTGGCGGGGGGATGGGGGGAGCAGTTCTTC
TRBV24-1	NA	TRBD1	TRBJ2-1	CATSDFVRGINEQFF	TGTGCCACCAGTGATTTTGTCAGGGGGATTAACGAGCAGTTCTTC
TRBV5-4	NA	NA	TRBJ2-6	CASSPRASGANVLTF	TGTGCCAGCAGCCCCCGGGCATCTGGGGCCAACGTCCTGACTTTC
TRBV6-5	NA	NA	TRBJ2-1	CASTGGDSYNEQFF	TGTGCCAGCACCGGGGGAGATTCCTACAATGAGCAGTTCTTC
TRBV18	NA	TRBD1	TRBJ1-5	CASSRDRVGEPQHF	TGTGCCAGCTCACGCGACAGGGTCGGGGAGCCCCAGCATTTT
TRBV7-2	NA	NA	TRBJ2-3	CASRPPSTYSTDTQYF	TGTGCCAGCAGACCCCCTAGCACTTATTCCACAGATACGCAGTATTTT
TRBV6-5	NA	TRBD2	TRBJ2-2	CASSWGGPNTGELFF	TGTGCCAGCAGTTGGGGGGGTCCGAACACCGGGGAGCTGTTTTTT
TRBV5-5	NA	NA	TRBJ1-4	CASSLGFANEKLFF	TGTGCCAGCAGCTTGGGCTTCGCTAATGAAAAACTGTTTTTT
TRBV19	NA	NA	TRBJ1-2	CARLRSELYYGYTF	TGTGCCAGGCTAAGGTCTGAACTTTACTATGGCTACACCTTC
TRBV5-4	NA	NA	TRBJ2-3	CASSLDYPTDTQYF	TGTGCCAGCAGCTTAGACTATCCGACAGATACGCAGTATTTT
TRBV7-9	NA	TRBD1	TRBJ1-5	CASSLGTGGNQPQHF	TGTGCCAGCAGCTTAGGGACAGGGGGGAATCAGCCCCAGCATTTT
TRBV9	once	NA	TRBJ2-7	CASSSGYEQYF	TGTGCCAGCAGCTCCGGCTACGAGCAGTACTTC
TRBV25-1	NA	NA	TRBJ2-4	CASSDRQGSGKNIQYF	TGTGCCAGCAGTGATCGGCAGGGGAGTGGCAAAAACATTCAGTACTTC
TRBV4-1	NA	NA	TRBJ1-1	CASSQELGRNTEAFF	TGCGCCAGCAGCCAAGAGCTAGGCAGGAACACTGAAGCTTTCTTT
TRBV30	NA	TRBD2	TRBJ2-1	CAWSDDSGGAIHEQFF	TGTGCCTGGAGTGACGACAGCGGGGGGGCCATTCATGAGCAGTTCTTC
TRBV18	NA	NA	TRBJ1-3	CASSPETGFSGNTIYF	TGTGCCAGCTCACCCGAGACGGGCTTCTCTGGAAACACCATATATTTT
TRBV4-1	NA	NA	TRBJ1-3	CASSQEGRAYGNTIYF	TGCGCCAGCAGCCAAGAGGGCAGGGCGTATGGAAACACCATATATTTT
TRBV13	NA	TRBD1	TRBJ1-2	CASSSGTGFERGYGYTF	TGTGCCAGCAGCTCCGGGACAGGGTTCGAGAGGGGCTATGGCTACACCTTC
TRBV5-4	NA	NA	TRBJ1-3	CASSLRGQSGNTIYF	TGTGCCAGCAGCTTGAGGGGCCAGTCTGGAAACACCATATATTTT
TRBV7-9	NA	NA	TRBJ2-1	CASSLAGEFYNEQFF	TGTGCCAGCAGCTTAGCGGGGGAATTTTACAATGAGCAGTTCTTC
TRBV19	few	TRBD2	TRBJ2-1	CASSIETSGDGNEQFF	TGTGCCAGTAGTATAGAGACTAGCGGGGATGGCAATGAGCAGTTCTTC
TRBV19	NA	TRBD1	TRBJ1-5	CASRDRGFQPQHF	TGTGCCAGTAGAGACAGGGGATTCCAGCCCCAGCATTTT